Reported below is one T cell receptor (beta chain). Its antigen is unknown. This record comes from a study of T cell responses to AZD1222 COVID-19 vaccine. Study context: Second-dose intervals near 4 or 12 weeks were combined. Overall study findings and caveats: Sampled repertoires all dated from after the peak T cell response.

Only in-frame clones appear in the TCRdb table, and some are missing; sequencing was by immunoSEQ multiplex PCR. The repertoire holds about 150,000 clones, with under 95% as singletons. This receptor was obtained from an adult in good health. Sample: peripheral blood, taken on day 0 of AZD1222 vaccination.

In nucleotides, the CDR3 is TGCGCCAGCAGCTCGGCCCAGGGACAGGCTAGGGGTGAAGCTTTCTTT. Encoded protein: CASSSAQGQARGEAFF. This sequence joins TRBV5-1 and TRBJ1-1; 8 nucleotides align to TRBD1. CDR1 and CDR2 (germline): SGHRS, YFSETQ. The CDR3 totals 16 residues. V was pared by 3 bases and J by 7 bases, with 14 bases of the junction left unmatched.